This T cell receptor (beta chain) is drawn from a study of Ad26.COV2.S vaccination and SARS-CoV-2 variants. Treatment in this sample: around 19 received Ad26.COV2.S at low or high dose, single or two shots; roughly five received placebo; per-sample allocation not given. The study sampled participants on day 63 after the first vaccine or placebo injection. Generated by immunoSEQ multiplex PCR, the TCRdb table keeps only in-frame clones and is missing some. The repertoire holds around 300,000 clones, about 87% seen once, with around 6.4% in the top ten. The CDR3 extends over 15 amino acids. V gave up 1 base and J gave up 1 base, with 10 bases separating them. Germline lookup yields CDR1 MGHRA and CDR2 YSYEKL.

The sequence came from a person aged 18-60 years who received the Ad26.COV2.S COVID-19 vaccine or a placebo. The specimen comprised peripheral blood, sampled in a trial of Ad26.COV2.S vaccine versus placebo. The V call is TRBV4-1, the J call TRBJ1-1; no clear D gene. The CDR3 protein is CASSQVGEPNTEAFF. CDR3 DNA sequence: TGCGCCAGCAGCCAAGTTGGGGAACCGAACACTGAAGCTTTCTTT.